A single sample is the source of the 15 T cell receptor beta chains below, sequenced in a study of neurological immune-mediated disorders. Time point described: longitudinal time-point 3. From the 5' RACE reads, TCRdb called clonotypes with MiXCR, one entry per CDR3 protein. There are roughly 100,000 distinct CDR3 sequences in the sample; roughly a tenth occur only once, and approximately 3.1% lies in the top ten. The sample comprised PBMCs. The origin of the receptors is a female donor with HTLV-1-associated myelopathy (HAM/TSP).

The chain is built from TRBV5-1 and TRBJ2-4, with D perhaps TRBD1 (6 bases). The CDR3 contains 15 residues. The V gene's germline CDR1 is SGHRS and CDR2 YFSETQ. Trimming took 4 bases from V and 6 from J, leaving 17 bases between them. This CDR3 reads CASSPTDRGRNIQYF. CDR3 nucleotide sequence: TGCGCCAGCAGCCCCACGGACAGAGGCAGAAACATTCAGTACTTC.

This clonotype has at least ten counts. The chain recombines TRBV7-2 with TRBJ1-5; no definite D call. The germline V and J ends were trimmed by 5 bases and 6 bases, with 11 bases remaining between them. CDR1 SGHTA and CDR2 FQGNSA come from the germline V gene. The CDR3 has 13 residues. The CDR3 DNA sequence: TGTGCCAGCAGCACCCGGGTCTCTCAGCCCCAGCATTTT. Encoded protein: CASSTRVSQPQHF.

This clonotype was counted many times. The chain's CDR3 is CASSLIQGVHEQYF. CDR3 DNA: TGTGCCAGCAGTTTAATACAGGGTGTCCACGAGCAGTACTTC. This chain uses TRBV28 with TRBJ2-7; D perhaps matches TRBD1 (6 bases). Trimming cost V 2 bases and J 5 bases, with 13 bases left between them. This CDR3 has 14 residues. Per the germline V gene, CDR1 is MDHEN and CDR2 is SYDVKM.

This clonotype has only one observation. The junction differs from germline at one of its ends, possibly a read error. This rearrangement joins TRBV5-1 to TRBJ1-4, with D possibly matching TRBD1 (6 bases). Germline CDR1 and CDR2: SGHRS and YFSETQ. The CDR3 is 15 amino acids. CDR3 sequence (DNA): TGTGCCAGCAGCCCCGCGGCAGGGGCGAATGAAAAACTGTTTTTT. Translated: CASSPAAGANEKLFF.

The chain has TRBV28 and TRBJ1-5; D not certain. V was clipped by 5 bases and J by 6 bases, with 23 bases between them. Germline V CDR1 and CDR2: MDHEN, SYDVKM. The CDR3 consists of 17 residues. This CDR3 is CASSAVGGFLASQPQHF. The DNA of the CDR3 is TGTGCCAGCAGTGCGGTGGGAGGGTTTTTGGCGAGTCAGCCCCAGCATTTT.

This clonotype was found many times. The rearrangement uses TRBV7-9 and TRBJ2-4; perhaps TRBD2 as D (6 bases). This CDR3 region has 13 residues. Between the trimmed V and J ends, which lost 3 bases and 6 bases, there was a span of 9 bases. Germline CDR1 and CDR2: SEHNR and FQNEAQ (reference sequence). CDR3 sequence: CASSFRTTNIQYF. In DNA form, the CDR3 reads TGTGCCAGCAGCTTTAGGACTACAAACATTCAGTACTTC.

This clonotype was detected ten times or more. The rearrangement joins TRBV20-1 to TRBJ1-5, with D maybe TRBD1 (6 bases). This CDR3 has 17 residues. CDR1 and CDR2 from the germline V gene are DFQATT and SNEGSKA (reference sequence). The V end was cut by 0 bases, the J end by 0 bases, with 15 bases between. This CDR3 is CSARDPEGQFSNQPQHF. CDR3 DNA: TGCAGTGCTAGAGATCCGGAAGGACAGTTTAGCAATCAGCCCCAGCATTTT.

This clonotype was seen ten or more times. The rearrangement joins TRBV7-8 to TRBJ1-2, with 9 bases identical to TRBD1. The CDR3 totals 15 residues. CDR1 SGHVS and CDR2 FQNEAQ come from the germline V gene. V lost 4 bases, J lost 4 bases, and 7 bases stayed unmatched. The CDR3 reads CASSWGTGIAYGYTF. CDR3 nucleotides: TGTGCCAGCAGCTGGGGGACAGGGATCGCCTATGGCTACACCTTC. The full variable domain, in which reference TRBV7-8 and TRBJ1-2 provide the parts outside the CDR3, is GAGVSQSPRYKVAKRGQDVALRCDPISGHVSLFWYQQALGQGPEFLTYFQNEAQLDKSGLPSDRFFAERPEGSVSTLKIQRTQQEDSAVYLCASSWGTGIAYGYTFGSGTRLTVV.

This clonotype has a count of ten or more. V usage is TRBV9 and J usage is TRBJ2-6; 8 nucleotides line up with TRBD1. CDR3 length equals 18 residues. V trimming: 0 bases; J trimming: 1 base; junction bases outside the gene matches: 6. CDR1 SGDLS and CDR2 YYNGEE come from the germline V gene. The chain's CDR3 is CASSVEAGGRSGANVLTF. For the CDR3, the DNA is TGTGCCAGCAGCGTAGAGGCAGGGGGCCGATCTGGGGCCAACGTCCTGACTTTC.

There are a few counts of this clonotype. This chain joins TRBV5-6 and TRBJ2-2, with a tentative D call TRBD1 (5 bases). Germline CDR1 reads SGHDT; CDR2 reads YYEEEE. V dropped 2 bases and J dropped 5 bases, with 10 bases sitting between them. This CDR3 is built from 14 residues. The CDR3 DNA sequence: TGTGCCAGCAGCTTTTCAGGGTCGACCGGGGAGCTGTTTTTT. Protein sequence: CASSFSGSTGELFF.

In its sample, this clonotype was seen many times. The chain is built from TRBV6-1 and TRBJ2-5, with 9 bases identical to TRBD1. The CDR3 contains 14 residues. Germline-derived CDR1 and CDR2 are MNHNS and SASEGT. Unmatched junction bases numbered 4, after V lost 4 bases and J lost 4 bases. CDR3 DNA: TGTGCCAGCAGTGGGACAGGGGTTCGAGAGACCCAGTACTTC. Translation gives CASSGTGVRETQYF.

The V gene is TRBV21-1, the J gene TRBJ1-3; the table's D call, TRBD1, has no DNA check behind it. TRBV21-1 is given as a pseudogene. The CDR3 has 17 residues. The chain's CDR3 is CASSPSHRASSGNTIYF. The CDR3 bases are TGTGCCAGCAGCCCATCTCACAGGGCCTCCTCTGGAAACACCATATATTTT.

The sample holds many counts of this clonotype. V gene TRBV11-1 combines with J gene TRBJ1-1; 8 bases are shared with TRBD1. Germline V gene lookup returns CDR1 SGHAT and CDR2 FQDESV (reference sequence). V was clipped by 5 bases and J by 1 base; unmatched bases: 6. The CDR3 is 15 amino acids. The CDR3 is CASSTRQGRNTEAFF. The CDR3 DNA is TGTGCCAGCAGCACCAGACAGGGGCGGAACACTGAAGCTTTCTTT.

The chain carries TRBV20-1 and TRBJ2-4; D ambiguous. Trimming shortened V by 0 bases and J by 6 bases, and 12 bases separated the two germline ends. The CDR3 is 14 residues long. Germline V gene lookup returns CDR1 DFQATT and CDR2 SNEGSKA (reference sequence). The CDR3: CSARDRRFGNIQYF. CDR3 DNA sequence: TGCAGTGCTAGAGATCGACGTTTTGGAAACATTCAGTACTTC.

This clonotype was observed many times. The V call is TRBV25-1, the J call TRBJ2-3; D is perhaps TRBD2 (7 bases). Germline CDR1 is MGHDK and CDR2 is SYGVNS. The CDR3 runs to 15 residues. Trimming cost V 6 bases and J 3 bases, with 16 bases left between them. This CDR3 is CASSPRRGRTDTQYF. The CDR3 DNA reads as TGTGCCAGCAGCCCCAGGCGGGGGCGGACAGATACGCAGTATTTT.